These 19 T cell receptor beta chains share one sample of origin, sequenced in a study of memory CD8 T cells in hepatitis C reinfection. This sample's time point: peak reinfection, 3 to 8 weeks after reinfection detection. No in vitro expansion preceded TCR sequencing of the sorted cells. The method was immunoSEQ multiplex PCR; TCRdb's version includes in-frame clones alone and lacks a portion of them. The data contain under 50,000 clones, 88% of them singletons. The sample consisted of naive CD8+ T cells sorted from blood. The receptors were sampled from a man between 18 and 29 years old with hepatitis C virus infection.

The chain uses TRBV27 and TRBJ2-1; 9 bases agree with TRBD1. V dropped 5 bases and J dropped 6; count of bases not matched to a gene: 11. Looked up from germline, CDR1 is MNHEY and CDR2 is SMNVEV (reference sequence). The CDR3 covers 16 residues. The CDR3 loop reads CASSPLGQGIGNEQFF. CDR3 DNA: TGTGCCAGCAGTCCCCTGGGACAGGGTATCGGCAATGAGCAGTTCTTC.

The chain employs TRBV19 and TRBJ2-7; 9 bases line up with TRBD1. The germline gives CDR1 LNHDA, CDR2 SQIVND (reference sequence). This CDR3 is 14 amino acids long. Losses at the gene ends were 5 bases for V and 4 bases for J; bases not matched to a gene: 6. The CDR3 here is CASSAPGQGYEQYF. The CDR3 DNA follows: TGTGCCAGTAGTGCCCCGGGACAGGGTTACGAGCAGTACTTC.

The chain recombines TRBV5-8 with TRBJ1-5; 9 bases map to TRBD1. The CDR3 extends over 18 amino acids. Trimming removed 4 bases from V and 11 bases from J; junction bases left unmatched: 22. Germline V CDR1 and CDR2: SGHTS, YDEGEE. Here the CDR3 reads CASSPRDRVAVTGTTQHF. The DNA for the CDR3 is TGTGCCAGCAGCCCCCGGGACAGGGTAGCGGTCACCGGCACGACCCAGCATTTT.

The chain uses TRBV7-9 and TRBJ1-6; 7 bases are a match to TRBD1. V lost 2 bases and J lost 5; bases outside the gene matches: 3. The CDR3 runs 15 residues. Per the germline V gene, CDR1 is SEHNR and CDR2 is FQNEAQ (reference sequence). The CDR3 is CASSLPGTDNSPLHF. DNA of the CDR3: TGTGCCAGCAGCTTACCCGGGACAGATAATTCACCCCTCCACTTT.

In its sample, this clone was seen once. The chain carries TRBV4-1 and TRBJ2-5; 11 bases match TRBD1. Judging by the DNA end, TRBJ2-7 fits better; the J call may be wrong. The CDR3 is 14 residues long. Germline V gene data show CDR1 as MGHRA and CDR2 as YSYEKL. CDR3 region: CASSQWTGGGEQYF. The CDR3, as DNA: TGCGCCAGCAGCCAATGGACAGGGGGCGGCGAGCAGTACTTC.

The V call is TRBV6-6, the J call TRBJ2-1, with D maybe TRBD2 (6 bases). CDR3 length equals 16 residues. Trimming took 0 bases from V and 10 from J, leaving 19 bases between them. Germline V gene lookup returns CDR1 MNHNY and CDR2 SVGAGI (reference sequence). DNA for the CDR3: TGTGCCAGCAGTTACTCGATGGAGGGCCGAAGCGGCGAGCAGTTCTTC. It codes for CASSYSMEGRSGEQFF.

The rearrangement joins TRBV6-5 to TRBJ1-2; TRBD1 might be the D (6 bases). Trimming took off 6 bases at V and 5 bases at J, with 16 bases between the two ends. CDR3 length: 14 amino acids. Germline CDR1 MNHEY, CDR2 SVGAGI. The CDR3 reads CASSAQGELYGYTF. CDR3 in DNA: TGTGCCAGCAGCGCACAGGGAGAACTATATGGCTACACCTTC.

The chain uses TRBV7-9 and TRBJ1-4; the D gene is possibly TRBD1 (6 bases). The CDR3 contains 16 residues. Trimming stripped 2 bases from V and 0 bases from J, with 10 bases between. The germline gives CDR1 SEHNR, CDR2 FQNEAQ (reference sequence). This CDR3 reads CASSLSRTATNEKLFF. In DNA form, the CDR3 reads TGTGCCAGCAGCTTAAGCCGGACAGCAACTAATGAAAAACTGTTTTTT.

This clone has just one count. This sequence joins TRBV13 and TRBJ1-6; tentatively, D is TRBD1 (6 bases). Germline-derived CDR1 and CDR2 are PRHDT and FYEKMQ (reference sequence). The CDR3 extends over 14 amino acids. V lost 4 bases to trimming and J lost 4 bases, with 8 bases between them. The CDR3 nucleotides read TGTGCCAGCAGCTCACAGGGTTATAATTCACCCCTCCACTTT. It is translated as CASSSQGYNSPLHF.

In DNA, the CDR3 is TGTGCCAGCAGCTCAGGGTCAGATACGCAGTATTTT. It encodes CASSSGSDTQYF. This rearrangement joins TRBV5-6 to TRBJ2-3; D possibly corresponds to TRBD1 (5 bases). The CDR3 is made up of 12 amino acids. CDR1 and CDR2 from the germline V gene are SGHDT and YYEEEE. V was shortened by 3 bases and J by 4 bases, with 6 bases between the two germline ends.

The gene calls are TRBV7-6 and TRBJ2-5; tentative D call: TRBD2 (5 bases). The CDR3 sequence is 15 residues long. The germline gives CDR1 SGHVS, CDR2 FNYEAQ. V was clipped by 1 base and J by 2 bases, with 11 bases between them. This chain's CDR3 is CASSLGGPGQETQYF. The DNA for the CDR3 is TGTGCCAGCAGCTTAGGTGGTCCGGGGCAAGAGACCCAGTACTTC.

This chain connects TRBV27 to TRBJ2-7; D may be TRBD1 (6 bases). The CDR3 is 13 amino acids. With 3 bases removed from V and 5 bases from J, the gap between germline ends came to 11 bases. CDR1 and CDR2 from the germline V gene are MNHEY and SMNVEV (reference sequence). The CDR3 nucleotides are TGTGCCAGCAGTTTCCAGGGGCAGGACGAGCAGTACTTC. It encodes CASSFQGQDEQYF.

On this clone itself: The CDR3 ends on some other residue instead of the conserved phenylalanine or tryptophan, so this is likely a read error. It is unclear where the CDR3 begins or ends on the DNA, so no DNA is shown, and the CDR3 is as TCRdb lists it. The CDR3 sequence: CASSIVSGGTRTL. The rearrangement uses TRBV19 and TRBJ2-7; the table's D call, TRBD2, has no DNA check behind it. Germline lookup yields CDR1 LNHDA and CDR2 SQIVND (reference sequence). The CDR3 spans 13 amino acids, including both terminal residues.

The CDR3 DNA reads TGCGCCAGCAGCCAAGACGGTGGGGACAGGGTCTACGAGCAGTACTTC. Amino acid sequence: CASSQDGGDRVYEQYF. This sequence joins TRBV4-1 and TRBJ2-7; 9 bases are a match to TRBD1. J lost 3 bases, V lost 0 bases, and 6 bases had no gene match. The CDR3 totals 16 residues. Germline V gives CDR1 MGHRA, CDR2 YSYEKL.

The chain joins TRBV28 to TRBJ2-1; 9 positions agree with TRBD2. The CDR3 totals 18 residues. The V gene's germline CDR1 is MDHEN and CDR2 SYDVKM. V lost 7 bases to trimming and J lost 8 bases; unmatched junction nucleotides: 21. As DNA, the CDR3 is TGTGCCAGCACACGAGGGGCTAGCGGGGCCCCTCGGGTCCATGAGCAGTTCTTC. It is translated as CASTRGASGAPRVHEQFF.

CDR3 residues: CASSSSGNTEAFF. CDR3 nucleotide sequence: TGTGCCAGTAGTAGTAGCGGGAACACTGAAGCTTTCTTT. The genes are TRBV19 and TRBJ1-1; D gene ambiguous. The V gene lost 4 bases and the J gene lost 1 base, with 7 bases spanning the gap. There are 13 residues in the CDR3. Germline lookup yields CDR1 LNHDA and CDR2 SQIVND (reference sequence).

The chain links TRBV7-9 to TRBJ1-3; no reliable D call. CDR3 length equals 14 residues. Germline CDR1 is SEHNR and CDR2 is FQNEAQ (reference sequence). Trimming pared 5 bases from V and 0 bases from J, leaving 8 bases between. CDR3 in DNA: TGTGCCAGCAGCCCCTATAGCTCTGGAAACACCATATATTTT. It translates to CASSPYSSGNTIYF.

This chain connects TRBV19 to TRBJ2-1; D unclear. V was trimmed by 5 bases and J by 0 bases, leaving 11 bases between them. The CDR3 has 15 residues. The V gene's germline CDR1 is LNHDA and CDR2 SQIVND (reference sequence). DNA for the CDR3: TGTGCCAGTAGTGGGCTACCGGTCTCCTACAATGAGCAGTTCTTC. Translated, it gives CASSGLPVSYNEQFF.

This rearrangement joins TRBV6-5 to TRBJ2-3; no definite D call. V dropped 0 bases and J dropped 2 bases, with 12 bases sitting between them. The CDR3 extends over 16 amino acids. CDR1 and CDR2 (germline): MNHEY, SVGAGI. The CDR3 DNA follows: TGTGCCAGCAGTTACTCGATTTACTCGATCACAGATACGCAGTATTTT. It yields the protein CASSYSIYSITDTQYF.